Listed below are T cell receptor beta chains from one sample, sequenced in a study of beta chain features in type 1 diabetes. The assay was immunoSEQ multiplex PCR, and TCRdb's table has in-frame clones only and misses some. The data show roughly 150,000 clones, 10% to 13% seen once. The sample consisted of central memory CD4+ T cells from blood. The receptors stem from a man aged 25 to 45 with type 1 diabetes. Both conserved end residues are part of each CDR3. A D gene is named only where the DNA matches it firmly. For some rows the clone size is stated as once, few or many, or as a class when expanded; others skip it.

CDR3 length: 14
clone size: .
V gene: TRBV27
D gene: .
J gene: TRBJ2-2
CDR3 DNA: TGTGCCAGCAGAACTGACTTCAACACCGGGGAGCTGTTTTTT
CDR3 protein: CASRTDFNTGELFF

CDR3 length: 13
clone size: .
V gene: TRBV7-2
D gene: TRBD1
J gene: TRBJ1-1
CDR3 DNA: TGTGCCAGCAGCTTAGCGAAGGGACAGGGAGCTTTCTTT
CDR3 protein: CASSLAKGQGAFF

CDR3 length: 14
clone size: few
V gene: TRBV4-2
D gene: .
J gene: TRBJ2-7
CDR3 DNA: TGTGCCAGCAGCCAAGCGGAGGACTCCTACGAGCAGTACTTC
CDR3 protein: CASSQAEDSYEQYF

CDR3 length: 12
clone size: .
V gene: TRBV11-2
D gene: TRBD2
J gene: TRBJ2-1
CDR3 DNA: TGTGCCAGCAGCCCAGCGGGAGACGAGCAGTTCTTC
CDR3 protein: CASSPAGDEQFF

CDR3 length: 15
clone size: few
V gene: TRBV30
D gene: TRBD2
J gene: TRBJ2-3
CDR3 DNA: TGTGCCTGGAGTGTACTTTACGGGAGGGCAGATACGCAGTATTTT
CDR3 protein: CAWSVLYGRADTQYF

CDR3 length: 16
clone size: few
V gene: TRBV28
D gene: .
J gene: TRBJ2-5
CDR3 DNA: TGTGCCAGCAGTTTAGGCCTCGGTGGCGGGGAAGAGACCCAGTACTTC
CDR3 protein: CASSLGLGGGEETQYF

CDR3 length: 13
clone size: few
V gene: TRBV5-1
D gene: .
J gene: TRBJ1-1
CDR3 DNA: TGCGCCAGCAGCGCCCTGGCGAACACTGAAGCTTTCTTT
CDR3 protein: CASSALANTEAFF

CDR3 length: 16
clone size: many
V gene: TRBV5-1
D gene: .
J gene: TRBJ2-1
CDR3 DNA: TGCGCCAGCAGTCGGAGCGCGGGGAGCTCCTACAATGAGCAGTTCTTC
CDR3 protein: CASSRSAGSSYNEQFF

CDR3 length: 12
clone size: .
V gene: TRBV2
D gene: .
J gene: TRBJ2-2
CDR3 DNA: TGTGCCAGCAGGTTAGCCCCCGGGGAGCTGTTTTTT
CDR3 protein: CASRLAPGELFF

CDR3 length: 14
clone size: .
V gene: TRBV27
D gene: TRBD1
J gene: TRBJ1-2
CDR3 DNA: TGTGCCAGCAGTACAGACAGGGGGGTCTATGGCTACACCTTC
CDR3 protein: CASSTDRGVYGYTF

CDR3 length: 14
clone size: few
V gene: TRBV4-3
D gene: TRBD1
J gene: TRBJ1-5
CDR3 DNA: TGCGCCAGCAGCCTGACAGGGCCTGGTCAGCCCCAGCATTTT
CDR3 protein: CASSLTGPGQPQHF

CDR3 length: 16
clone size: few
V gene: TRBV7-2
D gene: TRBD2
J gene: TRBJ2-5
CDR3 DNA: TGTGCCAGCAGCTTATCGGCTAGCGGGAGTCAAGAGACCCAGTACTTC
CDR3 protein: CASSLSASGSQETQYF

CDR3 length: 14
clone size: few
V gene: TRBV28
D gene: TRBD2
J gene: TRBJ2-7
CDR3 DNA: TGTGCCAGCAGAACCGGGACTAGCGATACCGAGCAGTACTTC
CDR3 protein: CASRTGTSDTEQYF

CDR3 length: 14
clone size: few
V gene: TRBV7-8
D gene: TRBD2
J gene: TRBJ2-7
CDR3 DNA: TGTGCCAGCAGCCTCAAAGCGGGATCCTACGAGCAGTACTTC
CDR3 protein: CASSLKAGSYEQYF

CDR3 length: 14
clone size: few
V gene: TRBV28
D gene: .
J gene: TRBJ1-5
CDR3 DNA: TGTGCCAGCAGTTTAGGGGGGAGAAATCAGCCCCAGCATTTT
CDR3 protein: CASSLGGRNQPQHF

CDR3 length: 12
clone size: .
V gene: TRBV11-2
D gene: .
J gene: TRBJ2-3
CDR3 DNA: TGTGCCAGCAGCCAAACTACAGATACGCAGTATTTT
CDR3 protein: CASSQTTDTQYF

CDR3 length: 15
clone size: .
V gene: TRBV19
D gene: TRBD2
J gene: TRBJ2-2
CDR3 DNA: TGTGCCAGTAGGGGCATCGGCGGGAGTATCGGGGAGCTGTTTTTT
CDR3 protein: CASRGIGGSIGELFF

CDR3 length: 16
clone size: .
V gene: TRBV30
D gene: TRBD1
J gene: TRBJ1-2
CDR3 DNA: TGTGCCTGGAGTCGGGACAGGGACTTCACTAACTATGGCTACACCTTC
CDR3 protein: CAWSRDRDFTNYGYTF

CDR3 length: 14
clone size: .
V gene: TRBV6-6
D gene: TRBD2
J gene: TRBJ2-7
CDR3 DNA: TGTGCCAGCAGATCAGGGACTAGCGGATACGAGCAGTACTTC
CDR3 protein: CASRSGTSGYEQYF

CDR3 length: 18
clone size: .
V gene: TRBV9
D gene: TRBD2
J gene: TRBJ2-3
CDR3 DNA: TGTGCCAGCAGCGACCAGACTAGCCTACGCTTCCCCACAGATACGCAGTATTTT
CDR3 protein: CASSDQTSLRFPTDTQYF

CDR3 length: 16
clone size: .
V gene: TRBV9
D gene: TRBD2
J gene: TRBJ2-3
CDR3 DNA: TGTGCCAGCAGCGTTGGGACTAGCGGGAGCCCAGATACGCAGTATTTT
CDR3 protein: CASSVGTSGSPDTQYF

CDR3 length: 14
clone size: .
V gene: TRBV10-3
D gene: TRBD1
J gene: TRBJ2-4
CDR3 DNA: TGTGCCAGCTCACAGGGGGCGGTCGAAAACATTCAGTACTTC
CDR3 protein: CASSQGAVENIQYF

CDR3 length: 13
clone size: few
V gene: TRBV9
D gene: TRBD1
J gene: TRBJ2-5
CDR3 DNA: TGTGCCAGCAGCGGGACAGGGCAAGAGACCCAGTACTTC
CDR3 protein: CASSGTGQETQYF

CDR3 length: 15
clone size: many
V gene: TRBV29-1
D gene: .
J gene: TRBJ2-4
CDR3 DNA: TGCAGCGCAGAAGTACAGGGATCAACCAAAAACATTCAGTACTTC
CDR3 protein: CSAEVQGSTKNIQYF

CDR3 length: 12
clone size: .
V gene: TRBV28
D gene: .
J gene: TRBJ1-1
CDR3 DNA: TGTGCCAGCAGTTCAAAGGGGTTTTCAGCTTTCTTT
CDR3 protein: CASSSKGFSAFF

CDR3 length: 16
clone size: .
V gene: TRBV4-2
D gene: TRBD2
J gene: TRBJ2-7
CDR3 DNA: TGTGCCAGCAGCCAAATGACTAGCGGGAGCAGTGGCGAGCAGTACTTC
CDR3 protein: CASSQMTSGSSGEQYF

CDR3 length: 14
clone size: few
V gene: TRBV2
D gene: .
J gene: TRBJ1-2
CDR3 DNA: TGTGCCAGCAGTGAAGTGGGCTTCGCCTATGGCTACACCTTC
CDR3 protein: CASSEVGFAYGYTF

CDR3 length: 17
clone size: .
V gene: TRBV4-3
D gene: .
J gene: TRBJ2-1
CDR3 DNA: TGCGCCAGCAGCCAAGATGGCAGGCGCCCGGGGTTAGGTGAGCAGTTCTTC
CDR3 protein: CASSQDGRRPGLGEQFF

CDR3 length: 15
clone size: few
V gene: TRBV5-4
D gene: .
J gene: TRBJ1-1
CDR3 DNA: TGTGCCAGCAGCTTGTTAGAGGCCTTGAACACTGAAGCTTTCTTT
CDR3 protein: CASSLLEALNTEAFF

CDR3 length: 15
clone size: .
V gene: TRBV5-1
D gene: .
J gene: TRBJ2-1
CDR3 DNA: TGCGCCAGCAGCTTGTATGGGCGGGACCACAATGAGCAGTTCTTC
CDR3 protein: CASSLYGRDHNEQFF

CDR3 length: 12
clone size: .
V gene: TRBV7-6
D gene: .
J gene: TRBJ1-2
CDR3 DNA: TGTGCCAGCAGCTTACAAGTAGATGGCTACACCTTC
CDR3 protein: CASSLQVDGYTF

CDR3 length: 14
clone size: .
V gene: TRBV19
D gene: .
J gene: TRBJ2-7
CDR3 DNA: TGTGCCAGTAGGCCACAGGGATTGGGCTACGAGCAGTACTTC
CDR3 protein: CASRPQGLGYEQYF

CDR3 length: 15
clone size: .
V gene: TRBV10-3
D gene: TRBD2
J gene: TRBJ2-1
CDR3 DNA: TGTGCCACCAGGGGGGGACTAGCGGACTACAATGAGCAGTTCTTC
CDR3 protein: CATRGGLADYNEQFF

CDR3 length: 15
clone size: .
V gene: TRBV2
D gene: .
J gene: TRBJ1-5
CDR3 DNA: TGTGCCAGCGGCAGGGAAGGGGGGGCCGGTCAGCCCCAGCATTTT
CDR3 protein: CASGREGGAGQPQHF

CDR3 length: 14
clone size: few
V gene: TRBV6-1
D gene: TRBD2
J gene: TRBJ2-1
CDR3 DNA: TGTGCCAGCACCCCGGGACTAAGCTACAATGAGCAGTTCTTC
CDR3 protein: CASTPGLSYNEQFF

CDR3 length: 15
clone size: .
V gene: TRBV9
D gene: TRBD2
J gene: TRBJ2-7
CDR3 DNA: TGTGCCAGCAGCGTAGTGGGGGGACTATCCTACGAGCAGTACTTC
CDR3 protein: CASSVVGGLSYEQYF

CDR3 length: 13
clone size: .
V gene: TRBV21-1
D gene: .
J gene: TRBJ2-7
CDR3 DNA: TGTGCCACCTGGGACAGGGACCCCTACGAGCAGTACTTC
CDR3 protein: CATWDRDPYEQYF

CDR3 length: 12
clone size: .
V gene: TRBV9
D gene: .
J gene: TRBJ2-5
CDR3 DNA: TGTGCCAGCAGCGAGGGAGAAGAGACCCAGTACTTC
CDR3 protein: CASSEGEETQYF

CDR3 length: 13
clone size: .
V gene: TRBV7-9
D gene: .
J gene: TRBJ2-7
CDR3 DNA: TGTGCCAGCAGCTCTCGGTTTCAGGGCGAGCAGTACTTC
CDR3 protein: CASSSRFQGEQYF

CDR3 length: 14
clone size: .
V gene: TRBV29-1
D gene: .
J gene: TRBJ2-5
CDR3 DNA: TGCAGCGCCGCAAAAGCGGGCGGGGCGGAGACCCAGTACTTC
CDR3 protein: CSAAKAGGAETQYF